This T cell receptor beta chain was sequenced for a study of T cells in tumors after PD-1 blockade. Overall study context: Either cemiplimab 350 mg every 2 weeks or pembrolizumab 200 mg every 3 weeks was given. Tumor samples averaged roughly 26,000 templates (range roughly 550-100,000) and 6,041 unique clonotypes.

There are a few counts of this clone. The target antigen is unknown. The CDR3 is made up of 17 amino acids. Study-level findings and limits: Expanded exhausted CD8+ clones after therapy were mostly novel clonotypes. Clonal replacement appeared only between pre- and post-treatment samples.

Assay: immunoSEQ multiplex PCR; the TCRdb copy retains only in-frame clones and omits some. The table lists 9,000 to 15,000 clones, roughly 69% of them singletons. This rearrangement joins TRBV21-1 to TRBJ2-2; the table's D call TRBD1 went unverified against the DNA. TRBV21-1 is reported as a pseudogene. The material sequenced was tumor tissue, taken before anti-PD-1 treatment. The clonotype comes from a human donor with basal cell carcinoma. CDR3 DNA sequence: TGTGCCAGCAGCATAAGAGAGGGGGCGCCGAACACCGGGGAGCTGTTTTTT. Encoded protein: CASSIREGAPNTGELFF.